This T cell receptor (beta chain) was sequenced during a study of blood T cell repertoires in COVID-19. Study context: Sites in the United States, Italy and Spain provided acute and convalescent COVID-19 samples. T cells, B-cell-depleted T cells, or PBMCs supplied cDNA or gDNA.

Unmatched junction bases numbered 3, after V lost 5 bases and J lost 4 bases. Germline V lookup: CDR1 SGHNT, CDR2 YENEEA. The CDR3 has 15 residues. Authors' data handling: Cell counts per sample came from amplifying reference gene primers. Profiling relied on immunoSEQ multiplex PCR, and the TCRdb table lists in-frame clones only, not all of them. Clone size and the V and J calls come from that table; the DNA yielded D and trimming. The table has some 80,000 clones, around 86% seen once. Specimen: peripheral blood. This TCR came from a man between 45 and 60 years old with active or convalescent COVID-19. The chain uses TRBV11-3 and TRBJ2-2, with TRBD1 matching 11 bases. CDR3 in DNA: TGTGCCAGCAGCACCGGGACAGGGGGCACCGGGGAGCTGTTTTTT. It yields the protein CASSTGTGGTGELFF.